One sample yielded the 4 T cell receptor beta chains listed below, sequenced in a study of human T cells and chemical hapten exposure. TCRdb recomputed calls from the RACE reads with MiXCR, one row per CDR3 protein. The sample includes about 93,000 distinct CDR3 sequences, about 8.6% of them seen just once. Regarding time point: healthy volunteer bleed at 2 weeks. Unseparated into fractions, whole blood served as the source from which total RNA was extracted. The sample consisted of whole blood. The source of these receptors is a female donor in good health. Some clones in this sample may be carry-over from other donors' samples.

This clonotype has a count of ten or more. The chain couples TRBV7-9 to TRBJ2-5; TRBD2 matches 8 bases. There are 16 residues in the CDR3. CDR1 is SEHNR and CDR2 is FQNEAQ in the germline V gene (reference sequence). V dropped 1 base and J dropped 5; count of bases not matched to a gene: 9. This CDR3 is CASSLVAGRALETQYF. Here the CDR3 DNA reads TGTGCCAGCAGCTTAGTGGCCGGGAGGGCCCTTGAGACCCAGTACTTC.

The chain couples TRBV12-3 or TRBV12-4 to TRBJ2-7; 8 bases are a match to TRBD1. V was clipped by 7 bases and J by 7 bases; unmatched bases: 6. This CDR3 comprises 12 residues. CDR3 region: CASNTGGREQYF. The CDR3 DNA follows: TGTGCCAGCAATACAGGGGGGCGGGAGCAGTACTTC.

This clonotype was seen at least ten times. The rearrangement joins TRBV28 to TRBJ2-7; D remains ambiguous. The CDR3 runs 13 residues. CDR1 is MDHEN and CDR2 is SYDVKM in the germline V gene. V lost 6 bases and J lost 2, with 11 bases in between. Here the CDR3 reads CASSHPATYEQYF. The CDR3 bases are TGTGCCAGCAGCCACCCCGCCACCTACGAGCAGTACTTC. The full variable domain, completed using reference TRBV28 and TRBJ2-7, is DVKVTQSSRYLVKRTGEKVFLECVQDMDHENMFWYRQDPGLGLRLIYFSYDVKMKEKGDIPEGYSVSREKKERFSLILESASTNQTSMYLCASSHPATYEQYFGPGTRLTVT.

Concerning this clonotype: Just one base apart from a much larger clone, this may be a read error. V usage is TRBV20-1 and J usage is TRBJ2-7; D might be TRBD2 (6 bases). The V end lost 3 bases, the J end lost 2 bases, and 14 bases lay between the germline ends. This CDR3 contains 14 residues. Germline assignment: CDR1 DFQATT and CDR2 SNEGSKA (reference sequence). CDR3 region: CSASYGTATYEQYF. In DNA, the CDR3 is TGCAGTGCTAGCTACGGGACTGCAACCTACGAGCAGTACTTC.